The 18 T cell receptor beta chains given below trace back to one sample, sequenced in a study of blood T cells in healthy people across ages. Through a sample-barcoded 5' primer and a J-beta primer mix, a second PCR was run for about 6 to 11 cycles. TCRdb analysed the 5' RACE reads with MiXCR anew, one entry per CDR3 protein. The sample records 1.5 million or so distinct CDR3 sequences, approximately 39% being singletons. Source material: blood. Source of these receptors: a woman between 18 and 29 years old in good health.

The J gene is TRBJ1-5, the V gene TRBV2; TRBD1 agrees at 7 bases. V shed 3 bases, J shed 5 bases, and the junction held 7 bases outside the gene matches. From germline, CDR1 is SNHLY and CDR2 FYNNEI. The CDR3 is made up of 15 amino acids. In nucleotides, the CDR3 is TGTGCCAGCAGTGAGAAGACAGGGTCCTATCAGCCCCAGCATTTT. It is translated as CASSEKTGSYQPQHF.

The chain has TRBV18 and TRBJ1-1; maybe TRBD1 (6 bases). V lost 4 bases, J lost 0 bases, and 15 bases lay in between. CDR1 KGHSH and CDR2 LQKENI come from the germline V gene. The CDR3 consists of 16 residues. CDR3 nucleotide sequence: TGTGCCAGCTCACGAGTGGGGGGGGCAGTGAACACTGAAGCTTTCTTT. Amino acid sequence: CASSRVGGAVNTEAFF.

J is TRBJ2-3 and V is TRBV4-1, with D perhaps TRBD2 (7 bases). This CDR3 comprises 15 residues. The germline gives CDR1 MGHRA, CDR2 YSYEKL. Between the trimmed V and J ends, which lost 8 bases and 1 base, there was a span of 16 bases. CDR3 in amino acids: CASGVAGGRTDTQYF. DNA for the CDR3: TGCGCCAGCGGGGTGGCCGGGGGGCGCACAGATACGCAGTATTTT.

This clonotype has a handful of counts. J is TRBJ2-5 and V is TRBV6-5, with a possible D match to TRBD1 (6 bases). The tail of the sequence fits TRBJ2-7 better, so the J call may be wrong. The CDR3 is 15 residues long. Germline CDR1 is MNHEY and CDR2 is SVGAGI. The CDR3 loop reads CASSSPKGVSYEQYF. In DNA form, the CDR3 reads TGTGCCAGCAGTTCCCCCAAGGGGGTCTCTTACGAGCAGTACTTC.

The J gene is TRBJ1-5, the V gene TRBV4-1; D gene unclear. CDR1 is MGHRA and CDR2 is YSYEKL in the germline V gene. CDR3 size: 17 residues. The ends were cut back, 0 bases at V and 0 bases at J, with 12 bases in the middle. The CDR3 DNA reads TGCGCCAGCAGCCAAGACGCAGGCACCTATAGCAATCAGCCCCAGCATTTT. It yields the protein CASSQDAGTYSNQPQHF.

This chain joins TRBV7-2 and TRBJ2-5, with D possibly matching TRBD2 (6 bases). V lost 6 bases and J lost 11, with 16 bases in between. The V gene's germline CDR1 is SGHTA and CDR2 FQGNSA. This CDR3 has 12 residues. CDR3 protein: CASRSGTLEQYF. Here the CDR3 DNA reads TGTGCCAGCAGATCCGGGACTCTAGAGCAGTACTTC.

Here the CDR3 DNA reads TGTGCCAGCTCACCGGACAGGGCGTTGGCTTTCTTT. The encoded protein is CASSPDRALAFF. The rearrangement uses TRBV18 and TRBJ1-1; 8 bases map to TRBD1. The trim removed 3 bases at V and 11 bases at J, leaving 5 bases unmatched. This CDR3 region has 12 residues. Germline CDR1 is KGHSH and CDR2 is LQKENI.

This clonotype was counted once. This chain links TRBV9 with TRBJ2-1; D possibly matches TRBD1 or TRBD2 (6 bases each). Germline loops: CDR1 SGDLS, CDR2 YYNGEE. V was shortened by 7 bases and J by 7 bases, with 12 bases between the two germline ends. The CDR3 runs 12 residues. CDR3 sequence: CASRGGPNEQFF. DNA of the CDR3: TGTGCCAGCCGAGGGGGGCCTAATGAGCAGTTCTTC.

This chain connects TRBV5-6 to TRBJ1-5; TRBD1 is a possible D gene (6 bases). The CDR3 runs 15 residues. Germline CDR1 SGHDT, CDR2 YYEEEE. Deletions cut 4 bases from V and 7 bases from J, with 18 bases between. The CDR3 DNA reads as TGTGCCAGCAGCACTTCTCCAGGGGCGGAACAGCCCCAGCATTTT. Translated: CASSTSPGAEQPQHF.

This rearrangement joins TRBV20-1 to TRBJ2-7; 8 nucleotides line up with TRBD2. There are 16 residues in the CDR3. V gave up 0 bases and J gave up 0 bases; unmatched junction bases: 7. The germline CDR1 and CDR2 sequences are DFQATT and SNEGSKA (reference sequence). For the CDR3, the DNA is TGCAGTGCTAGAGATTATGAGCGGGAGACCTCCTACGAGCAGTACTTC. It specifies CSARDYERETSYEQYF.

The CDR3 loop reads CASSRKPRGRETQYF. The CDR3 nucleotides read TGCGCCAGCAGCCGCAAGCCACGGGGTCGAGAGACCCAGTACTTC. The J gene is TRBJ2-7, the V gene TRBV5-1; TRBD2 is a possible D gene (5 bases). Matching the DNA end better, TRBJ2-5 makes the J call doubtful. The CDR3 loop spans 15 amino acids. Germline CDR1 and CDR2: SGHRS and YFSETQ.

This chain connects TRBV4-2 to TRBJ2-3, with D perhaps given as TRBD1 or TRBD2 (5 bases each). Looked up from germline, CDR1 is LGHNA and CDR2 is YNFKEQ. V lost 1 base and J 4 bases, leaving 15 bases between the germline ends. The CDR3 extends over 16 amino acids. DNA for the CDR3: TGTGCCAGCAGCCAAGGTTATGGGACCGACCCAGATACGCAGTATTTT. Its translation: CASSQGYGTDPDTQYF.

This clonotype has just a few counts. The rearrangement uses TRBV12-3 or TRBV12-4 and TRBJ1-6; D remains unclear. The CDR3 has 12 residues. Trimming removed 2 bases at V and 10 bases at J, with 6 bases between. CDR3 nucleotides: TGTGCCAGCAGTTTAAGACGCTCACCCCTCCACTTT. It encodes CASSLRRSPLHF.

V is TRBV12-3 or TRBV12-4 and J is TRBJ2-1, with 11 bases identical to TRBD2. V was pared by 6 bases and J by 7 bases, with 8 bases of the junction left unmatched. This CDR3 is 15 amino acids long. The CDR3 loop reads CASSRSGGARNEQFF. As DNA, the CDR3 is TGTGCCAGCAGCCGTAGCGGGGGGGCGAGAAATGAGCAGTTCTTC.

The V gene is TRBV5-1, the J gene TRBJ1-1, with D perhaps matching TRBD1 (5 bases). Trimming left V 0 bases short and J 6 bases short, with 15 bases between. Germline values: CDR1 SGHRS, CDR2 YFSETQ. This CDR3 comprises 15 residues. DNA for the CDR3: TGCGCCAGCAGCTTGGGACAGAGCCTTAGGGCTGAAGCTTTCTTT. The encoded protein is CASSLGQSLRAEAFF.

This clonotype appeared a single time. V and J are TRBV5-1 and TRBJ1-4, with D perhaps matching TRBD1 (6 bases). V lost 2 bases and J lost 7, with 12 bases in between. The CDR3 loop spans 14 amino acids. Looked up from germline, CDR1 is SGHRS and CDR2 is YFSETQ. In DNA, the CDR3 is TGCGCCAGCAGCTTCGAGACAGGAGGTGAAAAACTGTTTTTT. This sequence encodes CASSFETGGEKLFF.

The chain carries TRBV10-3 and TRBJ2-2; D gene unclear. Germline V CDR1 and CDR2: ENHRY, SYGVKD. This CDR3 is 15 amino acids long. V was pared by 3 bases and J by 4 bases, with 12 bases between. DNA of the CDR3: TGTGCCATCAGTGACCAGGTTAAGGGCACCGGGGAGCTGTTTTTT. Protein sequence: CAISDQVKGTGELFF.

This clonotype has just a few counts. The gene calls are TRBV7-9 and TRBJ2-7; tentative D call: TRBD1 (5 bases). Germline CDR1 SEHNR, CDR2 FQNEAQ (reference sequence). The length of the CDR3 is 14 residues. V lost 7 bases, J lost 5 bases, and 18 bases lay in between. CDR3 residues: CASTHTDMVNEQYF. In DNA form, the CDR3 reads TGTGCCAGCACCCACACGGACATGGTCAACGAGCAGTACTTC.